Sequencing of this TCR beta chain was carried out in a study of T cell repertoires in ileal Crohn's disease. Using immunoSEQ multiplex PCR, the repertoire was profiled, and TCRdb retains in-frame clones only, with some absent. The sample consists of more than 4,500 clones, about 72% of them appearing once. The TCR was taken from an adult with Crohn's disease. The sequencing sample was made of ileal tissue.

The CDR3 sequence: CASMRRNTEAFF. The CDR3 DNA is TGTGCCAGCATGAGAAGGAACACTGAAGCTTTCTTT. The chain is built from TRBV6-1 and TRBJ1-1; D is ambiguous. The V gene's germline CDR1 is MNHNS and CDR2 SASEGT. The CDR3 contains 12 residues. With 7 bases removed from V and 1 base from J, the gap between germline ends came to 7 bases.